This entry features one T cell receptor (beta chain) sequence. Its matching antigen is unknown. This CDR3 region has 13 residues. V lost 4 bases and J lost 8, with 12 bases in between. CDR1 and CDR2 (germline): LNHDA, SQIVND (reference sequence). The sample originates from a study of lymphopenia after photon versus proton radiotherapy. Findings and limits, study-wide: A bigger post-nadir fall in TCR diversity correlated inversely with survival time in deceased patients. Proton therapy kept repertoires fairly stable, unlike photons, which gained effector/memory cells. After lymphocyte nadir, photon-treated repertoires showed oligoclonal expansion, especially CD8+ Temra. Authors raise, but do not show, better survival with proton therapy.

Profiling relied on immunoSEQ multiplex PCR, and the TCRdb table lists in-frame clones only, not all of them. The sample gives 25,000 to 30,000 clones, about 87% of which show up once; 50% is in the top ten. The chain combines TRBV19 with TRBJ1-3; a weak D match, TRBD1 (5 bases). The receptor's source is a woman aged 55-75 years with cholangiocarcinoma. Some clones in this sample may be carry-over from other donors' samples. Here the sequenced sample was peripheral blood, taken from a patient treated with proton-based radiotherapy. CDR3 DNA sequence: TGTGCCAGTAGTACCGGGACGGCGGACACCATATATTTT. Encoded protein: CASSTGTADTIYF. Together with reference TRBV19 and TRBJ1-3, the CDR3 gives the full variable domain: DGGITQSPKYLFRKEGQNVTLSCEQNLNHDAMYWYRQDPGQGLRLIYYSQIVNDFQKGDIAEGYSVSREKKESFPLTVTSAQKNPTAFYLCASSTGTADTIYFGEGSWLTVV.